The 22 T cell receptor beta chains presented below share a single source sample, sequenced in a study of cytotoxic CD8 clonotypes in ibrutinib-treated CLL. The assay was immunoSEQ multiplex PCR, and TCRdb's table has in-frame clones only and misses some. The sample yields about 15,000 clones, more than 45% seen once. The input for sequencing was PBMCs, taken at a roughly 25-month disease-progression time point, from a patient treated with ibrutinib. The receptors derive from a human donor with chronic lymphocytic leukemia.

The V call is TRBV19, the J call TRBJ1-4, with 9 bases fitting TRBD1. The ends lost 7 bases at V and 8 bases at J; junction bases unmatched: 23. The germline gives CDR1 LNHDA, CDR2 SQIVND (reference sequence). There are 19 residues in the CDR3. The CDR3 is CASTSQLSGATGGREKLFF. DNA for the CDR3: TGTGCCAGTACCTCCCAGTTAAGTGGGGCAACAGGGGGCCGCGAAAAACTGTTTTTT.

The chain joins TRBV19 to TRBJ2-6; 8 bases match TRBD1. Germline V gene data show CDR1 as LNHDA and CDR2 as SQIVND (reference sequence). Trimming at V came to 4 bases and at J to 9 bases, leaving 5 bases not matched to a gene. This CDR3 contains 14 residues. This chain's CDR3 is CASSSGQGYNVLTF. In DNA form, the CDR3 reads TGTGCCAGTAGTAGTGGACAGGGTTACAACGTCCTGACTTTC.

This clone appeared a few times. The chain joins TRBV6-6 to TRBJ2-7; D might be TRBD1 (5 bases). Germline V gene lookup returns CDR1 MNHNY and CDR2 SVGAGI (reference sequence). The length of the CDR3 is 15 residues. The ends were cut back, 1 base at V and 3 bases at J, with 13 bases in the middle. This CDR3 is CASSYLYQGHYEQYF. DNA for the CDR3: TGTGCCAGCAGTTACTTATACCAGGGCCACTACGAGCAGTACTTC.

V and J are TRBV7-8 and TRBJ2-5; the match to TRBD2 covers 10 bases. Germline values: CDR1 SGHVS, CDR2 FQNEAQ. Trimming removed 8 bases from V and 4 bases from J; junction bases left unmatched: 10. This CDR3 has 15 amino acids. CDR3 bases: TGTGCCAGCGAGGCTAGCGGGGGTCTCCTAGAGACCCAGTACTTC. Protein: CASEASGGLLETQYF.

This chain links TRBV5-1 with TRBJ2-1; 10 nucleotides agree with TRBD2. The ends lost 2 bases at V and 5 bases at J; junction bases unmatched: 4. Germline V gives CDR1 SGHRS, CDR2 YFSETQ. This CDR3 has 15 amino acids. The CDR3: CASSFTSGTNNEQFF. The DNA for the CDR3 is TGCGCCAGCAGCTTTACTAGCGGGACGAACAATGAGCAGTTCTTC.

CDR3 sequence: CASSLEPGSAYEQYF. Written as DNA, the CDR3 is TGTGCCAGCAGCTTAGAACCGGGTAGCGCCTACGAGCAGTACTTC. The chain links TRBV7-9 to TRBJ2-7, with a tentative D call TRBD2 (5 bases). The CDR3 has 15 amino acids. From germline, CDR1 is SEHNR and CDR2 FQNEAQ (reference sequence). V was trimmed by 1 base and J by 2 bases, leaving 12 bases between them.

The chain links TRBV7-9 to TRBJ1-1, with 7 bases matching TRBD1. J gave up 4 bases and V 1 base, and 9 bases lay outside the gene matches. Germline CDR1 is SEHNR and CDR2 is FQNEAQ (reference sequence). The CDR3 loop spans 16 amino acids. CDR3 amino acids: CASSLGQGGLGTEAFF. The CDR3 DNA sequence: TGTGCCAGCAGCTTAGGGCAGGGGGGTTTGGGCACTGAAGCTTTCTTT.

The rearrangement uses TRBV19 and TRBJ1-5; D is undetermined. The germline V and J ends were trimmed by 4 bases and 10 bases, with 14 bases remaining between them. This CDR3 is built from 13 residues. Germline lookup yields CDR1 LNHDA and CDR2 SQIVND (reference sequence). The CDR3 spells CASSTTSVRPQHF. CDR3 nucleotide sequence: TGTGCCAGTAGTACAACAAGTGTTCGACCCCAGCATTTT. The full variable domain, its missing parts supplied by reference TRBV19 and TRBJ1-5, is DGGITQSPKYLFRKEGQNVTLSCEQNLNHDAMYWYRQDPGQGLRLIYYSQIVNDFQKGDIAEGYSVSREKKESFPLTVTSAQKNPTAFYLCASSTTSVRPQHFGDGTRLSIL.

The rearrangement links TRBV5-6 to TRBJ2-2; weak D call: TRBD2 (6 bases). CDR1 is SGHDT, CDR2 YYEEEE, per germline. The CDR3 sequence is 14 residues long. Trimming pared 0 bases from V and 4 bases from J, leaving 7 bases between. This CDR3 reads CASSLVAVTGELFF. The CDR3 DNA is TGTGCCAGCAGCTTGGTAGCGGTCACCGGGGAGCTGTTTTTT.

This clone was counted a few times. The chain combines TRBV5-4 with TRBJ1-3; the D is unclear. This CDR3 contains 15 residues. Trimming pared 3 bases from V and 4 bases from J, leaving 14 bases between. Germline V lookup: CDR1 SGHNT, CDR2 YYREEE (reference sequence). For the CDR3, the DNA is TGTGCCAGCAGCTACTCTCCGGCAGGAGGAAACACCATATATTTT. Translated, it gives CASSYSPAGGNTIYF.

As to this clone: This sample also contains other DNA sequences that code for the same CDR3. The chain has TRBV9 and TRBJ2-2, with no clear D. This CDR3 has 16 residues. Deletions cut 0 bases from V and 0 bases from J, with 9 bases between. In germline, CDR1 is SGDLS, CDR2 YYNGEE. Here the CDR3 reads CASSVDGTANTGELFF. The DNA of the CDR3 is TGTGCCAGCAGCGTAGACGGAACAGCGAACACCGGGGAGCTGTTTTTT.

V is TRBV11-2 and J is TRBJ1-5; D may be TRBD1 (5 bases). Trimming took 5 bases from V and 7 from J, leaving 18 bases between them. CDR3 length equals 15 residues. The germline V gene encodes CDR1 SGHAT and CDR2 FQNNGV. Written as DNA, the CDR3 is TGTGCCAGCAGCATGGGTGCGGGGACGAAGCAGCCCCAGCATTTT. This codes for CASSMGAGTKQPQHF.

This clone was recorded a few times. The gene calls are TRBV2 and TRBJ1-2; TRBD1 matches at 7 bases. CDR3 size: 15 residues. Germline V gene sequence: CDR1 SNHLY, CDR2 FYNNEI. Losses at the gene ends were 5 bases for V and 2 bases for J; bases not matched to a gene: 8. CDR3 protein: CASSSPRQGNYGYTF. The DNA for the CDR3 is TGTGCCAGCAGTTCCCCGAGACAGGGAAACTATGGCTACACCTTC.

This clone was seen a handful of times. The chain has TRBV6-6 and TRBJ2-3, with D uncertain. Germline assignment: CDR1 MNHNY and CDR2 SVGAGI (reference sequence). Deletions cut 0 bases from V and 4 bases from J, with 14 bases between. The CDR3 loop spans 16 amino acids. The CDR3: CASSYSPTSGADTQYF. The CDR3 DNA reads TGTGCCAGCAGTTACTCGCCTACTTCTGGGGCAGATACGCAGTATTTT.

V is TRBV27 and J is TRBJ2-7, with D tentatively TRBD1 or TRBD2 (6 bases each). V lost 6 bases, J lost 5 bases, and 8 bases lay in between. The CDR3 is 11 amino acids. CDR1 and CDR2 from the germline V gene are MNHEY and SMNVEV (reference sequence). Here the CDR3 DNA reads TGTGCCAGCAGCGGGGGCGACGAGCAGTACTTC. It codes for CASSGGDEQYF.

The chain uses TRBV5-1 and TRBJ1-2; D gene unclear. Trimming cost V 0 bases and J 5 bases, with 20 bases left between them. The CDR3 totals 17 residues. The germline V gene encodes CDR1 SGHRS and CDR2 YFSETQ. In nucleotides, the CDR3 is TGCGCCAGCAGCTTGGAAGCGCAGACACGGGGTTCATATGGCTACACCTTC. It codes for CASSLEAQTRGSYGYTF.

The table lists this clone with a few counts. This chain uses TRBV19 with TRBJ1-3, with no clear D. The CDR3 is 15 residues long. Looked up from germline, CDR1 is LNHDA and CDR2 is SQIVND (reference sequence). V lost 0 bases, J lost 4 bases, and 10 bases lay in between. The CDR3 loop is CASSIDQAGGNTIYF. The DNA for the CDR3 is TGTGCCAGTAGTATAGATCAAGCGGGCGGAAACACCATATATTTT.

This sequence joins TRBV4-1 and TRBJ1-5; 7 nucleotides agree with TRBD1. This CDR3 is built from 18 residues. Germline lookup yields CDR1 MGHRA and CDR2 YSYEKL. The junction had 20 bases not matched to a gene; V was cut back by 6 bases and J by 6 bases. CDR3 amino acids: CASSLPWQGVDIGQPQHF. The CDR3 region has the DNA TGCGCCAGCAGTCTTCCCTGGCAGGGGGTAGACATTGGTCAGCCCCAGCATTTT.

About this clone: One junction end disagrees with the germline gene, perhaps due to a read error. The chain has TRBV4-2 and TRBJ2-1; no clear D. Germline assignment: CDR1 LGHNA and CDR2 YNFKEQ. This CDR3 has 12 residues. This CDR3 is CASSQGGTLPIF. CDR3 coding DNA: TGTGCCAGCAGCCAAGGTGGTACCCTCCCAATCTTC.

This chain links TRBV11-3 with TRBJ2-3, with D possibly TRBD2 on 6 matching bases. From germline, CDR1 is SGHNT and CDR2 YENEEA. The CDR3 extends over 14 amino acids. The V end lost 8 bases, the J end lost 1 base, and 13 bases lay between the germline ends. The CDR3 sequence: CASSWGVRTDTQYF. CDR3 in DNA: TGTGCCAGCTCCTGGGGGGTGCGCACAGATACGCAGTATTTT.

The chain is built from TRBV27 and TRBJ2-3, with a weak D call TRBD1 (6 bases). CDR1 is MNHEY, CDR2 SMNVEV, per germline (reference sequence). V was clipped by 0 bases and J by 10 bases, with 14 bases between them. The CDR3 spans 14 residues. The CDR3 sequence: CASSLSGDTGPQYF. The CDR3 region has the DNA TGTGCCAGCAGTTTATCGGGCGACACAGGGCCGCAGTATTTT.

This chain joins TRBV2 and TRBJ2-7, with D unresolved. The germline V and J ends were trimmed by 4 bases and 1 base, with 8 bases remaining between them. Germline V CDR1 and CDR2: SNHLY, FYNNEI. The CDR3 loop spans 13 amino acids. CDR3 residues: CASSGTESYEQYF. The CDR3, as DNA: TGTGCCAGCAGTGGGACGGAGTCCTACGAGCAGTACTTC.